The present entry profiles one T cell receptor beta chain with its context. The antigen is undetermined. Germline V gives CDR1 GTSNPN, CDR2 SVGIG (reference sequence). The CDR3 runs to 12 residues. The ends lost 3 bases at V and 4 bases at J; junction bases unmatched: 2. The data were obtained in a study of cytomegalovirus exposure and HLA in healthy donors. Findings and limits, study-wide: Analyzed later, association rates of TCRs varied across HLA loci, with DRB1 most and HLA-C fewest. Excluded: some indistinguishable V segments such as TRBV6-2 and TRBV6-3. Accurate prediction of HLA-A and HLA-B alleles (for most subjects) was reportedly achieved from TCR beta sequences.

The PCR contained 60 Vbeta and 13 Jbeta primers. Original methodology: Later reanalysis found around 84 million unique TCR beta chains, around 9.9 million of them shared. Clones were sequenced by immunoSEQ multiplex PCR, and TCRdb holds only the in-frame ones, with some missing. The V and J calls and clone size are taken from that table; D and trimming were inferred from the DNA. Found here are 200,000 to 250,000 clones, about 85% of them singletons; the top ten hold roughly 0.22%. The V and J genes are TRBV30 and TRBJ2-7; 8 nucleotides line up with TRBD2. The specimen was PBMCs. This clonotype originated in a girl under 10 years old in good health and CMV-seronegative. CDR3 in DNA: TGTGCCTGGAGCCGGGGGGGGTACGAGCAGTACTTC. Residues: CAWSRGGYEQYF.